The sequence of this T cell receptor (beta chain) was determined in a study of cytomegalovirus exposure and HLA in healthy donors. Germline loops: CDR1 ENHRY, CDR2 SYGVKD. The CDR3 runs 14 residues. Trimming shortened V by 0 bases and J by 9 bases, and 14 bases separated the two germline ends. It was with 60 Vbeta and 13 Jbeta primers that the PCR ran. TCRdb's table, derived via immunoSEQ multiplex PCR, lists solely in-frame clones and lacks some. The table lists around 150,000 clones, roughly 88% of them singletons. The material sequenced was PBMCs. The gene calls are TRBV10-3 and TRBJ1-2; no reliable D call. The origin of this receptor is a man aged 45-60 years in good health and CMV-seropositive. CDR3 sequence reads: CAISESTVSRRYTF. The CDR3 nucleotides read TGTGCCATCAGTGAGTCGACTGTTTCTAGGCGCTACACCTTC.